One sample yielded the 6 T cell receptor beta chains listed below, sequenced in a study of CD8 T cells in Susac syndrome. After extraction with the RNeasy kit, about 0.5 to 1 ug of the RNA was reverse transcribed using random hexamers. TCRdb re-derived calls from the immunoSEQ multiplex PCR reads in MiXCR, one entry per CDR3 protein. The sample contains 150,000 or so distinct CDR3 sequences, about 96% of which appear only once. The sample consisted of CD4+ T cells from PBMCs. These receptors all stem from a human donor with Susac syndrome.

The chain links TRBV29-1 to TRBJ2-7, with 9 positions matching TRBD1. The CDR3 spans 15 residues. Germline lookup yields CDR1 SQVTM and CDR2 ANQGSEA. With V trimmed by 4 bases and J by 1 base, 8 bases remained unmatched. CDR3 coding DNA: TGCAGCGTTGCGGGGGGTGGACAGGGGTCCTACGAGCAGTACTTC. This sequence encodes CSVAGGGQGSYEQYF.

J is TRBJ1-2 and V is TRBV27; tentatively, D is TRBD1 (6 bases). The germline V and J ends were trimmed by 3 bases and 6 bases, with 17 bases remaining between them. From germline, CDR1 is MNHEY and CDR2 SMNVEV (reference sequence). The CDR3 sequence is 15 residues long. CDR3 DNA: TGTGCCAGCAGTTTTGGTCGGAGGGGGGCGAATGGCTACACCTTC. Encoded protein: CASSFGRRGANGYTF.

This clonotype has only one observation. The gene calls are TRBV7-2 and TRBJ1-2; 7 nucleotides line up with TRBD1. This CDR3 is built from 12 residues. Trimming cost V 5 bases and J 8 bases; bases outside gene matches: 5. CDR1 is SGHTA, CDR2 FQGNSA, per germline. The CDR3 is CASSITGVGYTF. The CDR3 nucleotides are TGTGCCAGCAGCATCACAGGGGTGGGCTACACCTTC.

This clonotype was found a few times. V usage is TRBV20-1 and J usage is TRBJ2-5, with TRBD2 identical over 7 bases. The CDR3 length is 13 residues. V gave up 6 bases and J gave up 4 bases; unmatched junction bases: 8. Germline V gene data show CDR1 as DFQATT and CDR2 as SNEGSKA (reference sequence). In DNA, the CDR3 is TGCAGTGCCCAACGGCGGGGGAGAGAGACCCAGTACTTC. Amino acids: CSAQRRGRETQYF.

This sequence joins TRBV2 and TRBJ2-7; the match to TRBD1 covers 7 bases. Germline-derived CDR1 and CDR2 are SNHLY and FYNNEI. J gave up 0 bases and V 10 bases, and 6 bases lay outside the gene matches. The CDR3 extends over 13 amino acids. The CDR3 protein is CATAWDSSYEQYF. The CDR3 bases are TGTGCCACCGCGTGGGACAGCTCCTACGAGCAGTACTTC.

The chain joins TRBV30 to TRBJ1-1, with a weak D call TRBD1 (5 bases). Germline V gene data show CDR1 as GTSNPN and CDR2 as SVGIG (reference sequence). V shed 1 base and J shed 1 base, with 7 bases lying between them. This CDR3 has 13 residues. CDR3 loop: CAWSGTSNTEAFF. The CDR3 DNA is TGTGCCTGGAGTGGGACATCGAACACTGAAGCTTTCTTT.